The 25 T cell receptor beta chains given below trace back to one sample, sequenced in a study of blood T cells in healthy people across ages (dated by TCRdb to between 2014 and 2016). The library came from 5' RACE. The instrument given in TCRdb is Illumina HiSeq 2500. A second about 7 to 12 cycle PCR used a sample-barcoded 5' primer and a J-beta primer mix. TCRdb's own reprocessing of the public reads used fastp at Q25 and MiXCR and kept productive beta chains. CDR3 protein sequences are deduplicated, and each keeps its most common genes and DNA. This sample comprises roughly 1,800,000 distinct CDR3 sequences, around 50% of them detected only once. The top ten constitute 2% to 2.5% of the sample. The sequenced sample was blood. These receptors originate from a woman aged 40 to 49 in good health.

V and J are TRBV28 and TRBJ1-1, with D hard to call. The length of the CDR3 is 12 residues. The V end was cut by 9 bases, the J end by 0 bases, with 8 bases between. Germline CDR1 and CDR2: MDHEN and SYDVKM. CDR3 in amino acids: CASEGMNTEAFF. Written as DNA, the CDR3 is TGTGCCAGTGAAGGAATGAACACTGAAGCTTTCTTT.

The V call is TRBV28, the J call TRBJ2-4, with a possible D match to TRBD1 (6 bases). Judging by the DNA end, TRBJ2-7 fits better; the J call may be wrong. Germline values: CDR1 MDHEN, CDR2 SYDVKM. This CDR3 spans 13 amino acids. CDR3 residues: CASSPYTGHEQYF. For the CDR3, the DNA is TGTGCCAGCAGTCCGTACACAGGGCACGAGCAGTACTTC.

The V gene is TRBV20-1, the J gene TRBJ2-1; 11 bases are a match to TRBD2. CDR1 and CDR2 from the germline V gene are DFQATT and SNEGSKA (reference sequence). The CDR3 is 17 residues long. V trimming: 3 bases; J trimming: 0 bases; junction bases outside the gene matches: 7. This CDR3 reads CSARKGLAGRSYNEQFF. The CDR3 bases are TGCAGTGCTAGGAAAGGACTAGCGGGTCGCTCCTACAATGAGCAGTTCTTC.

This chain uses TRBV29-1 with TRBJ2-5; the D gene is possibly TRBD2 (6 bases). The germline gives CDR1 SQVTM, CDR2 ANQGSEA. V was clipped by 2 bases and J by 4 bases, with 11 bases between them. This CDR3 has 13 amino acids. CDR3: CSVEWGRRETQYF. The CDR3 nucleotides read TGCAGCGTTGAATGGGGGAGGCGAGAGACCCAGTACTTC.

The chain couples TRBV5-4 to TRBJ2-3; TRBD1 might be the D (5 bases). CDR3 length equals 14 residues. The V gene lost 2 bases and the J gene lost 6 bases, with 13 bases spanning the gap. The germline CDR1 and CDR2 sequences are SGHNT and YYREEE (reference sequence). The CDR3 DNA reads TGTGCCAGCAGCTTTTATGGATCAGGGGATACGCAGTATTTT. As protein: CASSFYGSGDTQYF.

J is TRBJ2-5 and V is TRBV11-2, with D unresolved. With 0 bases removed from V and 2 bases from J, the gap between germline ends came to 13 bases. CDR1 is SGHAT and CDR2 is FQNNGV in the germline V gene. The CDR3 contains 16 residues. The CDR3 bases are TGTGCCAGCAGCTTAGATGGTCGGCGACCTCAAGAGACCCAGTACTTC. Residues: CASSLDGRRPQETQYF.

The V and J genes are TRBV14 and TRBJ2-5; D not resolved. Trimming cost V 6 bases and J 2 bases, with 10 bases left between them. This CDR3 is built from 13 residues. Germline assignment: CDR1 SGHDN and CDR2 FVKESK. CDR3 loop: CASRQNRQETQYF. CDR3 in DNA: TGTGCCAGCAGACAGAATCGGCAAGAGACCCAGTACTTC.

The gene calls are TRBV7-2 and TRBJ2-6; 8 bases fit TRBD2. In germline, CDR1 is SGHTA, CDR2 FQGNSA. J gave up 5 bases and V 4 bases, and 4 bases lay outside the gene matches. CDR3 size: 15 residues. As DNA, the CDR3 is TGTGCCAGCAGCTCGGGGGGGCAGCGGGCCAACGTCCTGACTTTC. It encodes CASSSGGQRANVLTF.

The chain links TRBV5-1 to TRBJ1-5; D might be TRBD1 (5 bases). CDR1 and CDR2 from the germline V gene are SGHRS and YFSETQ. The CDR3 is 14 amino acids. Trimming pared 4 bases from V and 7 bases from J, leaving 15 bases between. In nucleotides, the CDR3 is TGCGCCAGCAGCCTGGTATCCGGGGCCCAGCCCCAGCATTTT. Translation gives CASSLVSGAQPQHF.

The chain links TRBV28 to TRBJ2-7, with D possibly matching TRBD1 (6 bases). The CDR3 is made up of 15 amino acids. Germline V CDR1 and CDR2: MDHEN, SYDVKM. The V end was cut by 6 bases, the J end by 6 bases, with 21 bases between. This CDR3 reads CASSQAGLGRGEQYF. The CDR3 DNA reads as TGTGCCAGCAGCCAAGCAGGATTGGGCAGGGGCGAGCAGTACTTC.

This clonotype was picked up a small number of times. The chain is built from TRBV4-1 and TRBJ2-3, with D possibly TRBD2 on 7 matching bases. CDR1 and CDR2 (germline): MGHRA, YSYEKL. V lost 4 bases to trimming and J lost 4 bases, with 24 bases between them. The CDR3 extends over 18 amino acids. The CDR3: CASSRNRARDRGADTQYF. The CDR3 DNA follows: TGCGCCAGCAGCCGGAACAGGGCCCGGGACCGGGGGGCAGATACGCAGTATTTT.

The DNA for the CDR3 is TGCGCCAGCAGCCCTGGGTCCGGGACTAGCGGGGTCAATGAGCAGTTCTTC. Residues: CASSPGSGTSGVNEQFF. The gene calls are TRBV5-1 and TRBJ2-1; 13 bases agree with TRBD2. The CDR3 loop spans 17 amino acids. Germline-derived CDR1 and CDR2 are SGHRS and YFSETQ. V lost 4 bases, J lost 6 bases, and 10 bases stayed unmatched.

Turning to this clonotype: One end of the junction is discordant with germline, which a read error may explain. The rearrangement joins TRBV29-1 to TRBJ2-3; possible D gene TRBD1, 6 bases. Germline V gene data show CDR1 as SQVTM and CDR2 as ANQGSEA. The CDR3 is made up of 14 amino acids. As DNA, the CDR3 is TGCAGCGCTGAGACAGGTCGTAGCACAGATGCGCAGTATTTT. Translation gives CSAETGRSTDAQYF.

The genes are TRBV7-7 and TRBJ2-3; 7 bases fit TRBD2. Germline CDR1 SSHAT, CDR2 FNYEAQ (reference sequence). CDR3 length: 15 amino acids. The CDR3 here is CAISLVGGSTDTQYF. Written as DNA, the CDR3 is TGTGCTATCAGCTTAGTGGGAGGGAGCACAGATACGCAGTATTTT.

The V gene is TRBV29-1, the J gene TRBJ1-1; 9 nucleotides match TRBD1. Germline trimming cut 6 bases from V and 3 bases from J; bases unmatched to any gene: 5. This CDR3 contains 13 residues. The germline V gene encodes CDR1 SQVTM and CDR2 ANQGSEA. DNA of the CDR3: TGCAGCGTGGGGGACAGGGCGGACACTGAAGCTTTCTTT. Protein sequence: CSVGDRADTEAFF. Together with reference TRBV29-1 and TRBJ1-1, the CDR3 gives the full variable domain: SAVISQKPSRDICQRGTSLTIQCQVDSQVTMMFWYRQQPGQSLTLIATANQGSEATYESGFVIDKFPISRPNLTFSTLTVSNMSPEDSSIYLCSVGDRADTEAFFGQGTRLTVV.

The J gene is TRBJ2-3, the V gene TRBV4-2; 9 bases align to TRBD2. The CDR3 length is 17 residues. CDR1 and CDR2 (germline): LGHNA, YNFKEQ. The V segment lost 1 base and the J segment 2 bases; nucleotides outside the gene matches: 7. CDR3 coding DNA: TGTGCCAGCAGCCAAGTGAAGGCTAGCGGGGACACAGATACGCAGTATTTT. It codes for CASSQVKASGDTDTQYF.

This CDR3 reads CASRLKRGRQETQYF. CDR3 bases: TGTGCCAGCAGGCTTAAGCGGGGCCGACAAGAGACCCAGTACTTC. This chain links TRBV6-6 with TRBJ2-5; 7 nucleotides line up with TRBD2. This CDR3 comprises 15 residues. J gave up 2 bases and V 6 bases, and 9 bases lay outside the gene matches. Germline lookup yields CDR1 MNHNY and CDR2 SVGAGI (reference sequence).

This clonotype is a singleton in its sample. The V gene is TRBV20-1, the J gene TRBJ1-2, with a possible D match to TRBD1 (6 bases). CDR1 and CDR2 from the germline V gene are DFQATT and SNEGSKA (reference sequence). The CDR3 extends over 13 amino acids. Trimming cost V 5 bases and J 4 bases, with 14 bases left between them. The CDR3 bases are TGCAGTGCTGAGTCTAGGGGGATCTATGGCTACACCTTC. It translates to CSAESRGIYGYTF.

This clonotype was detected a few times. CDR3 protein: CASSLGTPLKEQFF. For the CDR3, the DNA is TGTGCCAGCAGTTTAGGAACCCCCTTGAAGGAGCAGTTCTTC. This chain connects TRBV27 to TRBJ2-1; D not certain. Trimming left V 2 bases short and J 10 bases short, with 15 bases between. Germline CDR1 reads MNHEY; CDR2 reads SMNVEV (reference sequence). The CDR3 spans 14 residues.

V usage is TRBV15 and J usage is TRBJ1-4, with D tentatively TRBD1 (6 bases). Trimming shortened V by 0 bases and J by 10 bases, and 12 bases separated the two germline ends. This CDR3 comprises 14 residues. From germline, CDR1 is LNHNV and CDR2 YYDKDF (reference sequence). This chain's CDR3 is CATSRESSRGKLFF. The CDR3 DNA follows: TGTGCCACCAGCAGAGAGTCGAGCAGGGGAAAACTGTTTTTT. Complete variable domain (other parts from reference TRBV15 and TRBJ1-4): DAMVIQNPRYQVTQFGKPVTLSCSQTLNHNVMYWYQQKSSQAPKLLFHYYDKDFNNEADTPDNFQSRRPNTSFCFLDIRSPGLGDTAMYLCATSRESSRGKLFFGSGTQLSVL.

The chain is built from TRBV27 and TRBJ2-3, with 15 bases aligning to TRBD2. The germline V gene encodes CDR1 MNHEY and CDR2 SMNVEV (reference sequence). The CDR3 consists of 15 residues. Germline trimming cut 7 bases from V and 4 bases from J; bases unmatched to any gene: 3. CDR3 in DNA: TGTGCCAGCATTGGACTAGCGGGAGGGGCAGATACGCAGTATTTT. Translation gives CASIGLAGGADTQYF.

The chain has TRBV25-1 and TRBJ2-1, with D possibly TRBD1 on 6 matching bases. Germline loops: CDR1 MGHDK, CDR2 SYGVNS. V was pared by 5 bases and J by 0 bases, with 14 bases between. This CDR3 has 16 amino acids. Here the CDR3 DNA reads TGTGCCAGCAGTTCTATACAGGGCCCCTCCTACAATGAGCAGTTCTTC. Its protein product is CASSSIQGPSYNEQFF.

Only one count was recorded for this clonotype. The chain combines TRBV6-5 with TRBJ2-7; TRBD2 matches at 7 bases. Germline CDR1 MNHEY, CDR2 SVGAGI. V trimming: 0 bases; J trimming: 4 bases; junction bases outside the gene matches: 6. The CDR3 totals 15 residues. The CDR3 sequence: CASSYSSGGLYEQYF. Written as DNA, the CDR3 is TGTGCCAGCAGTTACTCTTCCGGGGGGTTGTACGAGCAGTACTTC.

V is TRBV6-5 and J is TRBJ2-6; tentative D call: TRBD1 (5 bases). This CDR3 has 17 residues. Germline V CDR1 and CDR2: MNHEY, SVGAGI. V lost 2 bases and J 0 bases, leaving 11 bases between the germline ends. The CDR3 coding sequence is TGTGCCAGCAGTTACAATCAGGGCATCTCTGGGGCCAACGTCCTGACTTTC. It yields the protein CASSYNQGISGANVLTF.

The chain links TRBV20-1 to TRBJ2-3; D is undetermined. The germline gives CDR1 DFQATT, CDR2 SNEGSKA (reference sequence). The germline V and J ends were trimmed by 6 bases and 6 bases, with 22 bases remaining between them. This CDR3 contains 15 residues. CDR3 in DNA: TGCAGTGCCTCGCCGACCCGCGCCGTTCGGGATACGCAGTATTTT. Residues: CSASPTRAVRDTQYF.